Following are 5 T cell receptor beta chains from one sample sequenced in a study of PD-1 blockade in classical Hodgkin lymphoma (dated by TCRdb to the early 2020s). Receptor libraries were prepared by the immunoSEQ multiplex PCR assay. TCRdb took over this immuneACCESS table, retaining in-frame rearrangements with V and J assigned. Such tables are incomplete; in checked studies, under half of the missing clones stem from an unresolved V gene, and the remainder is unexplained. This sample holds about 72,000 clones; more than 85% were observed only once. Clones ranked in the top ten supply 8% of the sample. The time point label of this sample denotes: cycle 1 day 1 (C1D1), immediately before nivolumab initiation. Every trial patient had relapsed following autologous stem cell transplantation, and prior brentuximab vedotin exposure was what differed among cohorts A, B and C. The specimen comprised peripheral blood mononuclear cells (PBMCs), sampled at baseline. The source of these receptors is a human donor with classical Hodgkin lymphoma.

The genes are TRBV28 and TRBJ2-3; D tentatively reads TRBD1 or TRBD2 (5 bases each). This CDR3 spans 13 amino acids. Germline lookup yields CDR1 MDHEN and CDR2 SYDVKM. V was clipped by 11 bases and J by 0 bases, with 12 bases between them. CDR3 sequence (DNA): TGTGCCTCGCAGGGACCCAGCACAGATACGCAGTATTTT. Encoded protein: CASQGPSTDTQYF.

The chain has TRBV29-1 and TRBJ2-7; D may be TRBD1 (6 bases). The CDR3 consists of 14 residues. Germline V gives CDR1 SQVTM, CDR2 ANQGSEA. Between the trimmed V and J ends, which lost 6 bases and 3 bases, there was a span of 18 bases. The CDR3 region has the DNA TGCAGCGTCTCCCGTCTCACAGGGAACTACGAGCAGTACTTC. This gives the protein CSVSRLTGNYEQYF.

DNA for the CDR3: TGTGCCAGCAGTTCAGGAAAATGGACAGGGAAATCCTACGAGCAGTACTTC. Protein: CASSSGKWTGKSYEQYF. The chain recombines TRBV28 with TRBJ2-7, with TRBD1 matching over 8 bases. Germline values: CDR1 MDHEN, CDR2 SYDVKM. Unmatched junction bases numbered 12, after V lost 4 bases and J lost 1 base. The CDR3 covers 17 residues.

The chain has TRBV2 and TRBJ1-4; D gene ambiguous. Between the trimmed V and J ends, which lost 5 bases and 7 bases, there was a span of 14 bases. This CDR3 comprises 14 residues. Germline V gene data show CDR1 as SNHLY and CDR2 as FYNNEI. The CDR3 coding sequence is TGTGCCAGCAGTCTTACAGCGAGTGGTGAAAAACTGTTTTTT. Protein sequence: CASSLTASGEKLFF.

This chain connects TRBV18 to TRBJ1-1, with D hard to call. This CDR3 comprises 16 residues. Trimming left V 6 bases short and J 0 bases short, with 17 bases between. Looked up from germline, CDR1 is KGHSH and CDR2 is LQKENI. The CDR3 region is CASSHSIQPLNTEAFF. The CDR3 coding sequence is TGTGCCAGCTCCCACTCCATCCAACCCTTGAACACTGAAGCTTTCTTT.